This T cell receptor (beta chain) was sequenced for a study of T cell repertoires in cytomegalovirus infection. Across the whole study: In public TCR beta signatures, there were indications of both CMV infection and matching HLA type.

TCRdb re-derived calls from the reads in MiXCR, one entry per CDR3 protein. The table has 51,000 or so distinct CDR3 sequences, around 20% seen once. A note on this clonotype: Its specificity is not known.

This CDR3 has 14 amino acids. The germline CDR1 and CDR2 sequences are MNHEY and SMNVEV (reference sequence). Trimming shortened V by 6 bases and J by 7 bases, and 15 bases separated the two germline ends. This TCR came from a human donor in good health (CMV status not recorded). Some clones in this sample may be carry-over from other donors' samples. This sample comprised CD8+ T cells from cultured PBMCs, obtained from culture after CMV antigen stimulation. The chain couples TRBV27 to TRBJ1-4; weak D call: TRBD1 (6 bases). The CDR3 DNA reads TGTGCCAGCAGCGCAACAGGGATTGGTGAAAAACTGTTTTTT. Its protein is CASSATGIGEKLFF.